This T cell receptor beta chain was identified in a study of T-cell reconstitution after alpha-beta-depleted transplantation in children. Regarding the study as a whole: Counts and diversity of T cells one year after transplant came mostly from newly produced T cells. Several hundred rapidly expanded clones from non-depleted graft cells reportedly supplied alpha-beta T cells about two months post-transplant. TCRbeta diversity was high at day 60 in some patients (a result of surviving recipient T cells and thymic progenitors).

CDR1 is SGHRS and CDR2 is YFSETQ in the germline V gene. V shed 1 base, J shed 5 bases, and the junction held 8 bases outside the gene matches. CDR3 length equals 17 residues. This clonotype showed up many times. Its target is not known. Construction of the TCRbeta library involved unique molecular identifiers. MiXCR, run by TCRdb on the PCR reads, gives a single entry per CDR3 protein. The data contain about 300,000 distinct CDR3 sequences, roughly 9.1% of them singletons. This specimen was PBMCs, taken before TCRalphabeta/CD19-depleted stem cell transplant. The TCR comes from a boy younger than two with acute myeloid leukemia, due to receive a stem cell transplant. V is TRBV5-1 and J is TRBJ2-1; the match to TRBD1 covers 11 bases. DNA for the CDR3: TGCGCCAGCAGCTTGCACCCTCCGGGACAGGGGGACAATGAGCAGTTCTTC. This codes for CASSLHPPGQGDNEQFF.